This T cell receptor beta chain is drawn from a study of shared clonotypes between healthy human individuals (TCRdb year 2020). As for the study more broadly: Two women and a few men aged 18 to 49 years were included in the cohort. Per donor, three plates each were used for CD4 naive and CD4 memory, two for CD8 naive, and one for CD8 memory. The study deeply sequenced blood TCR repertoires of about 5 healthy adults to estimate repertoire size and the extent of clonotype sharing between individuals. To increase sequencing depth and limit assay-specific biases, different laboratories used diverse techniques to prepare libraries and sequence TCR repertoires. Per donor, leukapheresis produced somewhere between about 0.9 and 9.5 billion PBMCs. General findings and caveats noted by the study authors: Based on pairwise subsampling, the degree of clonotype sharing among donors was expected to be affected by sequencing depth. The genetic and exposure-history diversity represented was limited by the small number of donors. Only blood was sampled, and tissue TCR repertoires likely differ from those in blood. Across four donors, around 5% of naive CD4, roughly 3.4% of naive CD8, 2.3% of memory CD4, and approximately 0.42% of memory CD8 clonotypes were shared. Higher generation probabilities were observed for clonotypes shared by all four sorted-subset donors than for non-shared clonotypes. Rarefaction of sorted-subset datasets indicated incomplete sequencing despite the large sequencing depth. Larger estimated clonotype richness was generally found for naive subsets than for memory subsets.

From the germline V gene (reference sequence), CDR1 is SGHKS and CDR2 is YYEKEE. The CDR3 spans 15 residues, from the cysteine through the phenylalanine. CDR3 DNA is the only sequence kept; it has 45 bases, read in frame from the first base. The junction shows trimming of 3 bases on V and 7 bases on J, and the gene matches do not reach 6 bases of it. Using the deep immunoSEQ assay, TCR CDR3 regions were amplified from genomic DNA by multiplex PCR. Genomic DNA extracted from each cell subset was distributed evenly over all wells of several immunoSEQ 96-well plates, and each plate served as one replicate. Each replicate PCR for sorted subsets received around 210 ng genomic DNA, equal to roughly 33,000 T cell genomes. The purified libraries were quantified using a Qubit 3.0 fluorometer, sized with a Bioanalyzer 2100, and then quantified again using the KAPA Library Quantification kit. Each immunoSEQ 96-well plate was sequenced on its own single-read 150-cycle Illumina NextSeq 550 flow cell. The paper's data handling went like this. Because the immunoSEQ output held only junctional sequences and lacked quality scores, the filtering could not match the filtering applied to full-length reads. Sequences were annotated with PyIR, a Python wrapper for IgBLAST v1.9, using IMGT germline references to assign V/J genes and CDR3. Any read was removed if the V/J assignment was weak (E-value above 1e-6), the CDR3 was missing, or the read contained stop codons, out-of-frame junctions, or ambiguous translated residues. V3J clonotypes were defined as sequences sharing the same inferred V gene, J gene, and CDR3 amino acid sequence. To compute the percentage overlap between repertoires, the number of shared unique clonotypes was divided by the size of the smaller repertoire. RTK rarefaction, the Chao1 estimator, and Recon v2.1 estimates of unobserved clonotypes were used to assess repertoire richness. OLGA was used to compute generation probabilities for all TCRbeta clonotypes that the gDNA method yielded from a handful of donors. The clones in this table, taken by TCRdb from immuneACCESS, are in-frame only. Not every clone is retained; where verified, under half of the shortfall comes from an unresolved V gene, and the cause of the rest is unknown. That table is the source of V, J and clone size, and D and trimming were worked out from the DNA. Present in this sample are about 680,000 clones, around 92% of which were seen just once. Together, the top ten hold roughly 22% of the sample.

Of note for this clone: The antigen it recognizes is unknown. Qualities for individual bases were not recorded, and no much larger clone is one base off.

CD8 naive samples consisted of CD45RO-negative cells that were positively selected for CCR7, yielding a CD45RA+CCR7+ population without TemRA cells. The donors were healthy, HIV-negative adults with no recently reported acute infections or vaccinations. Every donor was a Caucasian adult living in Nashville, Tennessee, USA. After blood collection by leukapheresis, PBMCs were isolated using Ficoll-Histopaque density gradient centrifugation and then cryopreserved in the vapor phase of liquid nitrogen. Purity and quantity of every magnetically sorted T cell population were checked by analytical flow cytometry. Genomic DNA was isolated from every sorted fraction and measured by UV absorbance on a Nanodrop 2000c.

The sequence was obtained from a man aged 25 to 45 in good health. Sample: naive CD8+ T cells sorted from blood. Taken with the paper, the label for cell subset or site translates to: CD45RA+CCR7+. The chain uses TRBV5-5 and TRBJ1-4; 10 bases in the junction line up with TRBD1. The CDR3 has the sequence CASSWGDRGLEKLFF. The nucleotides read TGTGCCAGCAGCTGGGGAGACAGGGGGCTTGAAAAACTGTTTTTT.